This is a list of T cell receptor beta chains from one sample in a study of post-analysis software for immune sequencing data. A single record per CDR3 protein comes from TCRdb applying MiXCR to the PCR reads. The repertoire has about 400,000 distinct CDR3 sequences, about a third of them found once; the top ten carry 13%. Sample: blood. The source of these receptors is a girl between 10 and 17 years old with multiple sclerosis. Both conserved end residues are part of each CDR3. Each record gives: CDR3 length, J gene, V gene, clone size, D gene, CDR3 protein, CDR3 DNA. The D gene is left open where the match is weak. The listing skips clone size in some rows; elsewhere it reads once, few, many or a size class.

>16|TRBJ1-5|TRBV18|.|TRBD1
CASSTLGQGGNQPQHF
TGTGCCAGCTCGACCCTCGGACAGGGTGGCAATCAGCCCCAGCATTTT
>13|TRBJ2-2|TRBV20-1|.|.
CSAKTGHTGELFF
TGCAGTGCTAAAACTGGACACACCGGGGAGCTGTTTTTT
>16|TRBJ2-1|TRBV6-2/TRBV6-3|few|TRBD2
CASISLGLAGNNEQFF
TGTGCCAGCATCTCACTAGGACTAGCGGGGAACAATGAGCAGTTCTTC
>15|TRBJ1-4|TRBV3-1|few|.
CASSQVGGSNEKLFF
TGTGCCAGCAGCCAAGTGGGGGGAAGTAATGAAAAACTGTTTTTT
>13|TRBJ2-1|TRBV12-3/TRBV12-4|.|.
CASAKGSYNEQFF
TGTGCCAGCGCAAAGGGGTCCTACAATGAGCAGTTCTTC
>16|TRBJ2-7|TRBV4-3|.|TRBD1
CASSQDRTGVTYEQYF
TGCGCCAGCAGCCAAGATCGAACAGGGGTGACCTACGAGCAGTACTTC
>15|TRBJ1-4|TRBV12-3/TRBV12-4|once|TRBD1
CASSLGQGAHEKLFF
TGTGCCAGCAGTCTCGGACAGGGGGCTCATGAAAAACTGTTTTTT
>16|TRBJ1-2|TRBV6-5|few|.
CASSYESLTGFYGYTF
TGTGCCAGCAGTTACGAAAGCCTTACAGGGTTTTATGGCTACACCTTC
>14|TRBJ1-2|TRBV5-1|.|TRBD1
CASSIGTGGDGYTF
TGCGCCAGCAGCATCGGGACAGGGGGCGATGGCTACACCTTC
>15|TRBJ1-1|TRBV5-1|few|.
CASSSRNRANTEAFF
TGCGCCAGCAGCTCCCGAAACAGGGCGAACACTGAAGCTTTCTTT
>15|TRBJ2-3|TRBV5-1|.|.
CASSLPSRSGDTQYF
TGCGCCAGCAGCTTGCCTAGCAGAAGCGGAGATACGCAGTATTTT
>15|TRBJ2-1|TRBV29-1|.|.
CSVDWRGSSYNEQFF
TGCAGCGTTGATTGGCGGGGAAGCTCCTACAATGAGCAGTTCTTC
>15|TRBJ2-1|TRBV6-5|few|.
CASSYWVGDVNEQFF
TGTGCCAGCAGTTACTGGGTAGGGGACGTCAATGAGCAGTTCTTC
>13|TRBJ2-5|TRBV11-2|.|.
CASSSDWGGEQYF
TGTGCCAGCAGCTCCGACTGGGGCGGGGAGCAGTACTTC
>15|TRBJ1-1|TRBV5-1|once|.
CASSREGGMNTEALF
TGCGCCAGCAGCAGGGAGGGGGGAATGAACACTGAAGCTCTCTTT
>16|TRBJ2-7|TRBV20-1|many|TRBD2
CSALGLAGAAPYEQYF
TGCAGTGCTTTAGGACTAGCGGGGGCCGCCCCCTACGAGCAGTACTTC